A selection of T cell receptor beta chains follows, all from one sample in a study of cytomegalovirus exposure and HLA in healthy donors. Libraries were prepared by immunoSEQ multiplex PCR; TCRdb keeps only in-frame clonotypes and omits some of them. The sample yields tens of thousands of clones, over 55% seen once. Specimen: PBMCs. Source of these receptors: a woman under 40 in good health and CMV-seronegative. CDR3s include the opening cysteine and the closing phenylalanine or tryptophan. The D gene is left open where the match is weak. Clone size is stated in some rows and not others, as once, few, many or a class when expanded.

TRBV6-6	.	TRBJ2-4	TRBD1	CASSYLGTVINIQYF	TGTGCCAGCAGTTACTTAGGGACAGTAATAAACATTCAGTACTTC
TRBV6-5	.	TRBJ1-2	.	CASSYSDLAGNSGYTF	TGTGCCAGCAGTTACTCCGATCTTGCGGGGAACAGTGGCTACACCTTC
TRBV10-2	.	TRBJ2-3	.	CASGGAGTDTQYF	TGCGCCAGCGGGGGGGCCGGCACAGATACGCAGTATTTT
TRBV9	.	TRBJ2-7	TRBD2	CASSVQELAGVEQYF	TGTGCCAGCAGCGTTCAGGAGCTAGCGGGAGTCGAGCAGTACTTC
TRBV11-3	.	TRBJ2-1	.	CASSSSSSYNEQFF	TGTGCCAGCAGCTCTAGTAGCAGCTACAATGAGCAGTTCTTC
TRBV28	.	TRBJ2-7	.	CASSLSTPGHMDYF	TGTGCCAGCAGTTTATCGACTCCGGGACACATGGATTACTTC
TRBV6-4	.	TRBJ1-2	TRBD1	CATSDRPFPFNYGYTF	TGTGCCACCTCGGACAGGCCCTTTCCCTTCAACTATGGCTACACCTTC
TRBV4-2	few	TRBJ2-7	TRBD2	CASSQDLGLAGGSYEQYF	TGTGCCAGCAGCCAAGATTTAGGACTAGCGGGAGGATCCTACGAGCAGTACTTC
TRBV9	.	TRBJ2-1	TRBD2	CASSEGGSSYNEQFF	TGTGCCAGCAGCGAGGGCGGGAGCTCCTACAATGAGCAGTTCTTC
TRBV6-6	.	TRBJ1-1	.	CASSQAGKAEAFF	TGTGCCAGCAGCCAGGCGGGTAAGGCTGAAGCTTTCTTT
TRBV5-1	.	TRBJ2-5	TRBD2	CASSPGLAGGQTQETQYF	TGCGCCAGCAGCCCGGGACTAGCGGGGGGGCAAACTCAAGAGACCCAGTACTTC
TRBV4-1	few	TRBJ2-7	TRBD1	CASSPRDRATYEQYF	TGCGCCAGCAGCCCCCGGGACAGGGCCACCTACGAGCAGTACTTC
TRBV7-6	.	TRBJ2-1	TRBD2	CASSSGTSGYNEQFF	TGTGCCAGCAGCTCCGGGACTAGCGGTTACAATGAGCAGTTCTTC
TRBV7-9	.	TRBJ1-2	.	CASSRLGANYGYTF	TGTGCCAGCAGCCGCCTAGGGGCCAACTATGGCTACACCTTC
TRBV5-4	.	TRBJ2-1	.	CASSLGLGRDNEQFF	TGTGCCAGCAGCTTGGGTCTAGGTCGCGACAATGAGCAGTTCTTC
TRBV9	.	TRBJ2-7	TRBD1	CASSGTGGGYEQYF	TGTGCCAGCAGCGGGACAGGGGGAGGCTATGAGCAGTACTTC
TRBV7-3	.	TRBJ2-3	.	CASSLTSGSTDTQYF	TGTGCCAGCAGCTTAACCAGCGGGAGCACAGATACGCAGTATTTT
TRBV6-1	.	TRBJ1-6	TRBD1	CASSELRTGAMNNSPLHF	TGTGCCAGCAGTGAACTCCGAACAGGGGCTATGAATAATTCACCCCTCCACTTT
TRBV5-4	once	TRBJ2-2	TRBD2	CASSWGTSGRGTGELFF	TGTGCCAGCAGCTGGGGGACTAGCGGGAGAGGGACCGGGGAACTGTTTTTT
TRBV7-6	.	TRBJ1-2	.	CASSPTSGLGYGYTF	TGTGCCAGCAGCCCTACATCAGGGTTAGGGTATGGCTACACCTTC
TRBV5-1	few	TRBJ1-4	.	CASREGGSGEKLFF	TGCGCCAGCAGGGAGGGAGGTTCGGGTGAAAAACTGTTTTTT
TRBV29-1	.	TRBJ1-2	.	CSVETGYGYTF	TGCAGCGTTGAAACAGGGTATGGCTACACCTTC
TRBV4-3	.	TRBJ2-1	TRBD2	CASSQGASGGNEQFF	TGCGCCAGCAGCCAAGGCGCTAGCGGGGGCAATGAGCAGTTCTTC
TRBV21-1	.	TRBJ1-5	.	CASSKGRSQPQHF	TGTGCCAGCAGCAAGGGGAGGAGTCAGCCCCAGCATTTT
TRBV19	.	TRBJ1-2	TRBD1	CASSIQGANYGYTF	TGTGCCAGCAGCATACAGGGGGCGAACTATGGCTACACCTTC
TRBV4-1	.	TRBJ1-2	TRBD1	CASSQVDDRGYGYTF	TGCGCCAGCAGCCAAGTTGACGACAGGGGCTATGGCTACACCTTC
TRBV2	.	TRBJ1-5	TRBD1	CASNRDRNQPQHF	TGTGCCAGCAACCGGGACAGAAATCAGCCCCAGCATTTT
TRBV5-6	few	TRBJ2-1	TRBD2	CASSWGLAHNEQFF	TGTGCCAGCAGCTGGGGACTAGCCCACAATGAGCAGTTCTTC
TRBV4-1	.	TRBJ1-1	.	CASSFQTGVNTEAFF	TGCGCCAGCAGCTTTCAAACCGGGGTGAACACTGAAGCTTTCTTT
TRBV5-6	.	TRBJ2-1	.	CASTPLSRSIGVNEQFF	TGTGCCAGCACCCCTCTCTCTCGGAGCATCGGGGTAAATGAGCAGTTCTTC
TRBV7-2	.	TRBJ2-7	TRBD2	CASNPGLAAQGREQYF	TGTGCCAGCAATCCGGGACTAGCGGCCCAAGGACGCGAGCAGTACTTC
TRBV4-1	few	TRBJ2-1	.	CASSQASSIIEQFF	TGCGCCAGCAGCCAAGCTAGCTCTATCATTGAGCAGTTCTTC
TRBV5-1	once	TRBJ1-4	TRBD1	CASSPSTGATNEKLFF	TGCGCCAGCAGCCCCTCGACAGGGGCAACTAATGAAAAACTGTTTTTT
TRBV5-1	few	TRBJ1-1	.	CASRATGNTEAFF	TGCGCCAGCAGGGCGACAGGGAACACTGAAGCTTTCTTT
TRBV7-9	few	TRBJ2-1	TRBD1	CASSLQGAGEQFF	TGTGCCAGCAGCTTGCAGGGGGCGGGTGAGCAGTTCTTC
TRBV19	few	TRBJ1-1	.	CASSITRGVEAFF	TGTGCCAGTAGTATAACCAGGGGAGTTGAAGCTTTCTTT
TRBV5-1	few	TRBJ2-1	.	CASSLSWESYNEQFF	TGCGCCAGCAGCTTGAGTTGGGAGTCCTACAATGAGCAGTTCTTC
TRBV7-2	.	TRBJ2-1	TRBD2	CASSPYSGRGHEQFF	TGTGCCAGCAGCCCCTATAGCGGGAGAGGACATGAGCAGTTCTTC
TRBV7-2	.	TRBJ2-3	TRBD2	CASSLLAGGLRDTQYF	TGTGCCAGCAGCTTATTAGCGGGAGGGCTAAGAGATACGCAGTATTTT
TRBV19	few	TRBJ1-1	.	CASSPPGTTTYTEAFF	TGTGCCAGTAGTCCACCCGGGACAACTACTTACACTGAAGCTTTCTTT
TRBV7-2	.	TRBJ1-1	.	CASIGNRDTEAFF	TGTGCCAGCATCGGTAACCGGGACACTGAAGCTTTCTTT